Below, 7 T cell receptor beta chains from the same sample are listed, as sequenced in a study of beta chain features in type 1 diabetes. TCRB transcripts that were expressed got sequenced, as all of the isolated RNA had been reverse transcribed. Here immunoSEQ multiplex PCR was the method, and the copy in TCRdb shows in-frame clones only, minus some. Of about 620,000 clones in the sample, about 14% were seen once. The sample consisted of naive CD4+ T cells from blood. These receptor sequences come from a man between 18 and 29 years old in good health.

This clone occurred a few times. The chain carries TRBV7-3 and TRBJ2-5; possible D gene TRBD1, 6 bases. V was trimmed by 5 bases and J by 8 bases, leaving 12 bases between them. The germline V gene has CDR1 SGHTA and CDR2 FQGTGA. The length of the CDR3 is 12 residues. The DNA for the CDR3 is TGTGCCAGCAGCCAGAATGGGGGCACCCAGTACTTC. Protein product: CASSQNGGTQYF.

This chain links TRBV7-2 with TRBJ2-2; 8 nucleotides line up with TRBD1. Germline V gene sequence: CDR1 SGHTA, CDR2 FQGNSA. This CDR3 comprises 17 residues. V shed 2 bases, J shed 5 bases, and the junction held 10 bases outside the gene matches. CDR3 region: CASSLRFTGGKTGELFF. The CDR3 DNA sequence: TGTGCCAGCAGCTTACGATTTACAGGGGGAAAAACCGGGGAGCTGTTTTTT.

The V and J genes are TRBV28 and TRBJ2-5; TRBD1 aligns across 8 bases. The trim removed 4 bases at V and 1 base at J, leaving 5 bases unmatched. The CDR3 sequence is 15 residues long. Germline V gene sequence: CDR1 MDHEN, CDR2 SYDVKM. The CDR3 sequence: CASSSTGGPQETQYF. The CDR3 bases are TGTGCCAGCAGTTCAACAGGGGGGCCCCAAGAGACCCAGTACTTC.

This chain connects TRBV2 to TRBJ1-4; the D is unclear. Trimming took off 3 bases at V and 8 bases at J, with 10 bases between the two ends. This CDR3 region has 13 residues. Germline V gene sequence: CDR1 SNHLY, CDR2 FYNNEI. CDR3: CASSEAVIEKLFF. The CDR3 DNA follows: TGTGCCAGCAGTGAGGCGGTAATAGAAAAACTGTTTTTT.

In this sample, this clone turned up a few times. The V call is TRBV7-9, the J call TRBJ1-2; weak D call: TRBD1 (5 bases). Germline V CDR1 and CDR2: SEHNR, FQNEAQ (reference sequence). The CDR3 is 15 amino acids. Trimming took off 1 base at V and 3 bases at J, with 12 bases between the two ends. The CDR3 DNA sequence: TGTGCCAGCAGCTTAGAGGTCAGGGCCCACTATGGCTACACCTTC. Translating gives CASSLEVRAHYGYTF.

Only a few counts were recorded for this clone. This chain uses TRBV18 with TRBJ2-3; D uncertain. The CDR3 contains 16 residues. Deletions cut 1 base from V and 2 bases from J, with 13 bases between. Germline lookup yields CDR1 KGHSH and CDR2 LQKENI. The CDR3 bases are TGTGCCAGCTCACCACTCGGGTCAGTTTACACAGATACGCAGTATTTT. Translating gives CASSPLGSVYTDTQYF.

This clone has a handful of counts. In DNA form, the CDR3 reads TGTGCCAGCAGTCGGACAGGCAATGAGCAGTTCTTC. This encodes CASSRTGNEQFF. The rearrangement joins TRBV5-4 to TRBJ2-1; 7 bases fit TRBD1. Germline CDR1 is SGHNT and CDR2 is YYREEE (reference sequence). Trimming took 5 bases from V and 6 from J; bases not matched to a gene: 2. This CDR3 is 12 amino acids long.